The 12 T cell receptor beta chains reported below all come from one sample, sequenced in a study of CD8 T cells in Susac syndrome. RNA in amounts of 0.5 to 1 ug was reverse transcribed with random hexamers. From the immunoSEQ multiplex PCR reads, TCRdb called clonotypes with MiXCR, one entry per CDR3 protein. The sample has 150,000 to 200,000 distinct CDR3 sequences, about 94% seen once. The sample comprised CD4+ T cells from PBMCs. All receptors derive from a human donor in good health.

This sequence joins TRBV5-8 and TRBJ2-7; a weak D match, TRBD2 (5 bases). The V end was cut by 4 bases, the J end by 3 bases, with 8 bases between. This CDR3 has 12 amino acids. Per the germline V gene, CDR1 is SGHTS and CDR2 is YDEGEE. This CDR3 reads CASSPGFYEQYF. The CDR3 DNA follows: TGTGCCAGCAGCCCGGGATTCTACGAGCAGTACTTC.

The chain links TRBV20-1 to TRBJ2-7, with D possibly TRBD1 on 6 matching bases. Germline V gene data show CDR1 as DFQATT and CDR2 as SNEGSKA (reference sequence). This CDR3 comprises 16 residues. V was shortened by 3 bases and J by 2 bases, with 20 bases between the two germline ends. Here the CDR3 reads CSARGGRQAKAYEQYF. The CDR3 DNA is TGCAGTGCTAGGGGTGGGCGACAGGCAAAGGCCTACGAGCAGTACTTC.

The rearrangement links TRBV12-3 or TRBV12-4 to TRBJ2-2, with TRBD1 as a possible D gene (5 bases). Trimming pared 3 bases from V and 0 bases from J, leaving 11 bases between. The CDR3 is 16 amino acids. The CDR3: CASSFTGDPNTGELFF. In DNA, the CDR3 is TGTGCCAGCAGTTTTACAGGTGACCCGAACACCGGGGAGCTGTTTTTT.

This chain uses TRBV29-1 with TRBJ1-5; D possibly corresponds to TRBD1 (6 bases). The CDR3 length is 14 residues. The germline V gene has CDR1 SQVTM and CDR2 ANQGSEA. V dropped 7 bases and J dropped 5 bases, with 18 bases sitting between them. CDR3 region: CSAKGGQGDQPQHF. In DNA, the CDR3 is TGCAGCGCCAAAGGGGGGCAGGGTGATCAGCCCCAGCATTTT.

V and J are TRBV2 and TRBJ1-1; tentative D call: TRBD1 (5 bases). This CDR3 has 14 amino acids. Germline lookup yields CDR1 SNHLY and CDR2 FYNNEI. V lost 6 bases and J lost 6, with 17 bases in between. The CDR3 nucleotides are TGTGCCAGCAGAGTATCCGGGGCCGGGGCTGAAGCTTTCTTT. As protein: CASRVSGAGAEAFF.

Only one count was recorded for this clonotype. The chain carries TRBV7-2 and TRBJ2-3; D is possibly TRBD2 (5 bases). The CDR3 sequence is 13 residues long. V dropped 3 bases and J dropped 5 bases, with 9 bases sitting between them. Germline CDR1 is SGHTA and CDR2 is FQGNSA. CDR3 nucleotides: TGTGCCAGCAGCTTCGAACGGGGAGATACGCAGTATTTT. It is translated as CASSFERGDTQYF.

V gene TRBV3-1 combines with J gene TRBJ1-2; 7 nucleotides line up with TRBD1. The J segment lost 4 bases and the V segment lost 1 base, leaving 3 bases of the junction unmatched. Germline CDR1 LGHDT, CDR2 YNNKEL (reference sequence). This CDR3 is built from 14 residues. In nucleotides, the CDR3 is TGTGCCAGCAGCCAAGCAGGGGGAATCTATGGCTACACCTTC. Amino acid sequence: CASSQAGGIYGYTF.

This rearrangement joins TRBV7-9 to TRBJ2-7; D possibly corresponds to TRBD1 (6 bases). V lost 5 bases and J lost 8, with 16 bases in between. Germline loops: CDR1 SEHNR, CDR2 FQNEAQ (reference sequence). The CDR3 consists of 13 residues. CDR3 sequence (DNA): TGTGCCAGCAGCCCGGGACAACAGGGTCAGCAGTACTTC. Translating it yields CASSPGQQGQQYF.

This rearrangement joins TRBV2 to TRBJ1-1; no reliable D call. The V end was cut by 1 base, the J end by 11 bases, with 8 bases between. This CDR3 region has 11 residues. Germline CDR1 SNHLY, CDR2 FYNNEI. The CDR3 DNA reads TGTGCCAGCAGTGAAGTGGGGAAGGCTTTCTTT. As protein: CASSEVGKAFF.

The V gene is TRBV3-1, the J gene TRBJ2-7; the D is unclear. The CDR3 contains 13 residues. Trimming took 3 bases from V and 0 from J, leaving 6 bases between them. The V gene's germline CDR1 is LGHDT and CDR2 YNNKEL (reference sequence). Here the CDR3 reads CASSHGNSYEQYF. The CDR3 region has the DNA TGTGCCAGCAGCCATGGGAACTCCTACGAGCAGTACTTC.

The CDR3 region has the DNA TGTGCCAGCAGCCTCCGAGAAACTGGAAACACCATATATTTT. Its translation: CASSLRETGNTIYF. The chain is built from TRBV6-6 and TRBJ1-3; no reliable D call. With 6 bases removed from V and 2 bases from J, the gap between germline ends came to 11 bases. This CDR3 spans 14 amino acids. Germline V lookup: CDR1 MNHNY, CDR2 SVGAGI (reference sequence).

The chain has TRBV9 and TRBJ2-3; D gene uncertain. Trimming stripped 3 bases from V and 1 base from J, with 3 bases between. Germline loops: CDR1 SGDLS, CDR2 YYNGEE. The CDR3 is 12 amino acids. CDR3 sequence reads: CASSARTDTQYF. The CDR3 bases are TGTGCCAGCAGCGCTCGCACAGATACGCAGTATTTT.